This T cell receptor (beta chain) stems from a study of cytomegalovirus exposure and HLA in healthy donors. Notes on this clone: As yet, its antigen is unknown.

V was pared by 4 bases and J by 4 bases, with 6 bases of the junction left unmatched. This CDR3 comprises 14 residues. The germline gives CDR1 SGHTA, CDR2 FQGTGA. General observations from the study: Exclusion as indistinguishable affected some V segments, including TRBV6-2 and TRBV6-3. HLA alleles were associated with 15,000 to 20,000 TCR beta sequences in a later analysis at 0.05 false discovery rate. Highly shared sequence variants in one cluster were likely a sequencing artifact.

The PCR made use of 60 Vbeta and 13 Jbeta primers. Profiled with immunoSEQ multiplex PCR; TCRdb holds only in-frame clones, not every one. This table has 200,000 to 300,000 clones, roughly 82% appearing once. This TCR was sampled from a woman aged 40 to 50 in good health and CMV-seropositive. Specimen: PBMCs. The chain employs TRBV7-3 and TRBJ1-1; 7 bases align to TRBD1. CDR3 region: CASSSQGTATEAFF. Here the CDR3 DNA reads TGTGCCAGCAGCTCACAGGGGACGGCCACTGAAGCTTTCTTT.